Each of the 22 T cell receptor beta chains below was sequenced from the same sample in a study of shared clonotypes between healthy human individuals. Clones were sequenced by immunoSEQ multiplex PCR, and TCRdb holds only the in-frame ones, with some missing. The profile shows about 1 million clones, about four fifths of them singletons. The sequencing sample was made of memory CD4+ T cells from PBMCs. Stated subset: CD45RA-negative fraction. Receptors originate from a man aged 18 to 29 in good health. Some clones in this sample may be carry-over from other donors' samples.

The count of this clone is one. This rearrangement joins TRBV5-1 to TRBJ2-2; TRBD2 agrees at 9 bases. Germline CDR1 SGHRS, CDR2 YFSETQ. The CDR3 spans 17 residues. V shed 3 bases and J 4 bases; nucleotides not matched to a gene: 10. The CDR3 sequence is CASSWGNSGSGTGELFF. The CDR3 DNA sequence: TGCGCCAGCAGCTGGGGTAATAGCGGGAGTGGCACCGGGGAGCTGTTTTTT.

This sequence joins TRBV29-1 and TRBJ2-7; TRBD2 matches at 13 bases. Trimming cost V 4 bases and J 7 bases; bases outside gene matches: 7. CDR1 and CDR2 (germline): SQVTM, ANQGSEA. The CDR3 is 14 residues long. The CDR3 is CSVGRRLAGGEQYF. The CDR3 region has the DNA TGCAGCGTTGGTCGGAGACTAGCGGGAGGTGAGCAGTACTTC.

The V and J genes are TRBV2 and TRBJ2-1; weak D call: TRBD1 (5 bases). The ends were cut back, 2 bases at V and 8 bases at J, with 13 bases in the middle. Germline CDR1 SNHLY, CDR2 FYNNEI. The CDR3 has 14 amino acids. The CDR3 region has the DNA TGTGCCAGCAGTGAAATTCAAGGGGTCGATGAGCAGTTCTTC. It specifies CASSEIQGVDEQFF.

As concerns this clone: Other nucleotide sequences from this sample produce the same CDR3. This chain links TRBV28 with TRBJ1-3; perhaps TRBD1 as D (6 bases). This CDR3 contains 14 residues. The V gene's germline CDR1 is MDHEN and CDR2 SYDVKM. With 6 bases removed from V and 1 base from J, the gap between germline ends came to 10 bases. The CDR3 nucleotides read TGTGCCAGCAGCAGGGGTGGTTCTGGAAACACCATATATTTT. It codes for CASSRGGSGNTIYF.

The chain carries TRBV28 and TRBJ2-5; D is perhaps TRBD1 or TRBD2 (5 bases each). CDR3 length equals 16 residues. Germline loops: CDR1 MDHEN, CDR2 SYDVKM. V lost 8 bases and J 4 bases, leaving 23 bases between the germline ends. The DNA for the CDR3 is TGTGCCAGCTCTAATCTGGACTCGTCGGGACGAGAGACCCAGTACTTC. Protein sequence: CASSNLDSSGRETQYF.

V and J are TRBV29-1 and TRBJ1-3; unclear D gene. There are 13 residues in the CDR3. The germline gives CDR1 SQVTM, CDR2 ANQGSEA. Trimming cost V 6 bases and J 0 bases, with 9 bases left between them. The CDR3 here is CSVETLSGNTIYF. CDR3 DNA: TGCAGCGTAGAGACACTCTCTGGAAACACCATATATTTT.

CDR3 coding DNA: TGTGCCTGTCAGGGTCGCTACTCCTACGAGCAGTACTTC. Its translation is CACQGRYSYEQYF. The chain has TRBV30 and TRBJ2-7; D possibly corresponds to TRBD1 (5 bases). CDR1 is GTSNPN and CDR2 is SVGIG in the germline V gene (reference sequence). V was pared by 6 bases and J by 0 bases, with 12 bases between. The CDR3 runs 13 residues.

V gene TRBV28 combines with J gene TRBJ2-5, with TRBD2 identical over 8 bases. The germline CDR1 and CDR2 sequences are MDHEN and SYDVKM. V was clipped by 6 bases and J by 1 base; unmatched bases: 7. The CDR3 spans 15 residues. CDR3 coding DNA: TGTGCCAGCAGGGGAGCGGGAGTCGGCCAAGAGACCCAGTACTTC. It yields the protein CASRGAGVGQETQYF.

Details on this clone: The germline gene is not matched at one end of the junction; a read error may be the cause. The J gene is TRBJ1-1, the V gene TRBV30; possible D gene TRBD1, 5 bases. CDR1 and CDR2 from the germline V gene are GTSNPN and SVGIG (reference sequence). CDR3 size: 13 residues. CDR3 sequence (DNA): TGTGCCTGGAGTGTGAAGGGGAACGCTGAAGCTTTCTTT. This codes for CAWSVKGNAEAFF.

J is TRBJ1-2 and V is TRBV5-1; 8 bases align to TRBD1. Germline loops: CDR1 SGHRS, CDR2 YFSETQ. The V gene end was trimmed by 4 bases and the J gene end by 2 bases; junction bases not matched to a gene: 4. The CDR3 totals 14 residues. The DNA for the CDR3 is TGCGCCAGCAGCGTGAGGACAGGGAACTATGGCTACACCTTC. Translating gives CASSVRTGNYGYTF.

The chain is built from TRBV2 and TRBJ1-2, with D hard to call. V lost 2 bases and J lost 8, with 15 bases in between. The CDR3 sequence is 14 residues long. Germline CDR1 is SNHLY and CDR2 is FYNNEI. The CDR3 DNA reads TGTGCCAGCAGTGAATCCGGGATCCATCAGGGCTACACCTTC. Protein: CASSESGIHQGYTF.

The gene calls are TRBV4-1 and TRBJ2-3; D call uncertain. From germline, CDR1 is MGHRA and CDR2 YSYEKL. The CDR3 length is 14 residues. The ends were cut back, 0 bases at V and 1 base at J, with 5 bases in the middle. The CDR3 DNA is TGCGCCAGCAGCCAAGATGGGGGCACAGATACGCAGTATTTT. This codes for CASSQDGGTDTQYF.

On this clone: The same CDR3 is also encoded by other DNA sequences in this sample. The CDR3 DNA reads TGTGCCACCAGCAGAGGCGGGACTAGCGGGACCTACGAGCAGTACTTC. Its translation: CATSRGGTSGTYEQYF. The chain uses TRBV15 and TRBJ2-7, with 13 bases lining up with TRBD2. Trimming at V came to 1 base and at J to 2 bases, leaving 2 bases not matched to a gene. CDR3 length: 16 residues. The germline CDR1 and CDR2 sequences are LNHNV and YYDKDF (reference sequence).

Worth noting for this clone: The junction differs from germline at one of its ends, possibly a read error. The chain is built from TRBV4-3 and TRBJ1-3; the match to TRBD1 covers 10 bases. Germline V gives CDR1 LGHNA, CDR2 YSLEER. The CDR3 loop spans 16 amino acids. The CDR3 nucleotides read TGCGCCAGCAGCCAAGTAGCCTGGACAGGGGGGCCTGAACGGCTTTTT. It yields the protein CASSQVAWTGGPERLF.

The rearrangement links TRBV5-4 to TRBJ1-2; 8 positions match TRBD1. Looked up from germline, CDR1 is SGHNT and CDR2 is YYREEE (reference sequence). The trim removed 4 bases at V and 8 bases at J, leaving 13 bases unmatched. The CDR3 extends over 15 amino acids. CDR3 sequence: CASSARGRGLDGYTF. The CDR3 DNA reads TGTGCCAGCAGCGCCCGGGGCAGGGGGCTTGACGGCTACACCTTC.

The chain recombines TRBV5-4 with TRBJ2-7; 10 bases map to TRBD2. V shed 3 bases and J 4 bases; nucleotides not matched to a gene: 13. The CDR3 consists of 17 residues. Germline V gene sequence: CDR1 SGHNT, CDR2 YYREEE (reference sequence). CDR3 amino acids: CASSSGGLLAGWYEQYF. CDR3 coding DNA: TGTGCCAGCAGCTCCGGGGGATTACTAGCGGGGTGGTACGAGCAGTACTTC. Variable domain in full (rest from reference TRBV5-4 and TRBJ2-7): ETGVTQSPTHLIKTRGQQVTLRCSSQSGHNTVSWYQQALGQGPQFIFQYYREEENGRGNFPPRFSGLQFPNYSSELNVNALELDDSALYLCASSSGGLLAGWYEQYFGPGTRLTVT.

A single count supports this clone. The chain recombines TRBV28 with TRBJ2-7; D perhaps matches TRBD1 (6 bases). V gave up 9 bases and J gave up 4 bases, with 16 bases separating them. The CDR3 is made up of 13 amino acids. Germline CDR1 and CDR2: MDHEN and SYDVKM. The CDR3 coding sequence is TGTGCCAGTACCGAACAGGGACGGTACGAGCAGTACTTC. This encodes CASTEQGRYEQYF.

A few counts support this clone. The chain carries TRBV27 and TRBJ2-2; no firm D call. V was clipped by 5 bases and J by 6 bases, with 7 bases between them. CDR3 length: 12 residues. Per germline, CDR1 MNHEY and CDR2 SMNVEV (reference sequence). CDR3 amino acids: CASSPPSGELFF. Written as DNA, the CDR3 is TGTGCCAGCAGTCCTCCATCCGGGGAGCTGTTTTTT.

V and J are TRBV2 and TRBJ2-3, with TRBD2 matching 11 bases. J lost 3 bases, V lost 5 bases, and 4 bases had no gene match. Looked up from germline, CDR1 is SNHLY and CDR2 is FYNNEI. CDR3 length equals 15 residues. CDR3 residues: CASSTSGSGTDTQYF. CDR3 in DNA: TGTGCCAGCAGTACTAGCGGGAGTGGTACAGATACGCAGTATTTT.

The CDR3 region is CASSQGVAGSLYEQYF. Written as DNA, the CDR3 is TGCGCCAGCAGCCAAGGGGTAGCGGGAAGCCTATACGAGCAGTACTTC. The genes are TRBV4-1 and TRBJ2-7; 8 bases agree with TRBD2. In germline, CDR1 is MGHRA, CDR2 YSYEKL. The trim removed 1 base at V and 4 bases at J, leaving 9 bases unmatched. This CDR3 spans 16 amino acids.

The chain carries TRBV30 and TRBJ2-5; 14 bases match TRBD2. CDR3 size: 15 residues. The germline V gene encodes CDR1 GTSNPN and CDR2 SVGIG (reference sequence). J lost 9 bases, V lost 3 bases, and 9 bases had no gene match. The CDR3 spells CAWSPGLAGGAAQYF. The DNA of the CDR3 is TGTGCCTGGAGCCCAGGACTAGCGGGGGGCGCGGCCCAGTACTTC.

The chain joins TRBV5-1 to TRBJ2-3; TRBD1 might be the D (5 bases). V shed 5 bases and J shed 2 bases, with 9 bases lying between them. The CDR3 is 13 residues long. CDR1 and CDR2 (germline): SGHRS, YFSETQ. CDR3 nucleotide sequence: TGCGCCAGCAGACCCAGGGCCACAGATACGCAGTATTTT. Amino acids: CASRPRATDTQYF.